Listed below are T cell receptor beta chains from one sample, sequenced in a study of a mutant IDH1 vaccine in newly diagnosed glioma. Their specific antigens are unknown. Clones were sequenced by immunoSEQ multiplex PCR, and TCRdb holds only the in-frame ones, with some missing. This table holds 60,000 to 65,000 clones, 84% found once. Source: PBMCs, taken from a glioma patient whose treatment included an IDH1 peptide vaccine. The receptors were gathered from a man younger than 45 with glioma. Each CDR3 is given with its conserved first and last residue. A D gene is named only where the DNA matches it firmly. Clone size appears in some rows only: once, few, many, or a class for an expanded clone.

>TRBJ2-2|TRBV5-1|once|TRBD2
TGCGCCAGCAGCTTGTACACTAGCGAGGGCGGGGAGCTGTTTTTT
CASSLYTSEGGELFF
>TRBJ2-3|TRBV7-7|once|TRBD2
TGTGCCAGCAGCTTATCGAGCGGGGGGGGCACAGATACGCAGTATTTT
CASSLSSGGGTDTQYF
>TRBJ2-5|TRBV5-1|NA|TRBD2
TGCGCCAGCAGCTTTAGGACTAGCGGGGGGAAAGAGACCCAGTACTTC
CASSFRTSGGKETQYF
>TRBJ2-7|TRBV19|NA|TRBD1
TGTGCCAGTAGTGACAGGGGGCCCTACGAGCAGTACTTC
CASSDRGPYEQYF
>TRBJ1-3|TRBV7-9|NA|TRBD1
TGTGCCAGCAGCCCAGGACAGGGACTGACTGGAAACACCATATATTTT
CASSPGQGLTGNTIYF
>TRBJ2-1|TRBV4-2|NA|NA
TGTGCCAGCAGTCAAGACGGTAGGGGAGCCAATGAGCAGTTCTTC
CASSQDGRGANEQFF
>TRBJ2-3|TRBV7-2|NA|NA
TGTGCCAGCAGCTTAGTGGGGTCCACAGATACGCAGTATTTT
CASSLVGSTDTQYF
>TRBJ1-1|TRBV5-1|NA|NA
TGCGCCAGCAGTTTCGAGACGGGGGGGAACACTGAAGCTTTCTTT
CASSFETGGNTEAFF
>TRBJ1-1|TRBV5-1|once|NA
TGCGCCAGCAGCTTGGCATCTCAGGAGGGCACTGAAGCTTTCTTT
CASSLASQEGTEAFF
>TRBJ2-7|TRBV19|NA|NA
TGTGCCAGTAGCCATCAGGCGGGCTCCTACGAGCAGTACTTC
CASSHQAGSYEQYF
>TRBJ1-6|TRBV27|NA|NA
TGTGCCAGCAGTTTATTTCAGGGGAGCAGCGGGTCCCTCCACTTT
CASSLFQGSSGSLHF
>TRBJ1-6|TRBV4-1|NA|TRBD1
TGCGCCAGCAGTTCCGGGACAGGGGCTTCACCCCTCCACTTT
CASSSGTGASPLHF
>TRBJ2-7|TRBV20-1|NA|NA
TGCAGTGCCCTCCAACCGTACGAGCAGTACTTC
CSALQPYEQYF
>TRBJ1-5|TRBV7-9|NA|NA
TGTGCCAGCAGCTTAGCCCGGCTAGATAGCAATCAGCCCCAGCATTTT
CASSLARLDSNQPQHF
>TRBJ2-7|TRBV30|NA|NA
TGTGCCTGGAGTCTGGGCAGTTGGGCCTACGAGCAGTACTTC
CAWSLGSWAYEQYF
>TRBJ1-5|TRBV6-1|once|NA
TGTGCCAGCAGTGAGACGAATCAGCCCCAGCATTTT
CASSETNQPQHF
>TRBJ2-2|TRBV27|NA|TRBD1
TGTGCCAGCCGCTCTCAGGGGGCCGGCACCGGGGAGCTGTTTTTT
CASRSQGAGTGELFF
>TRBJ2-2|TRBV18|NA|NA
TGTGCCAGCTCACCCTACACCGGGGAGCTGTTTTTT
CASSPYTGELFF
>TRBJ1-1|TRBV5-1|NA|NA
TGCGCCAGCAGCTTGGATTCGGACCTCCGGGGAACTGAAGCTTTCTTT
CASSLDSDLRGTEAFF
>TRBJ2-7|TRBV5-4|NA|NA
TGTGCCAGCAGCTTAAACATGGAAGAGCAGTACTTC
CASSLNMEEQYF
>TRBJ1-2|TRBV29-1|NA|TRBD1
TGCAGCGTGGCGGGACAGGGAGCCTATGGCTACACCTTC
CSVAGQGAYGYTF
>TRBJ1-4|TRBV11-2|once|NA
TGTGCCAGCAGCCCGAAACAGGGTTGGAAACTGTTTTTT
CASSPKQGWKLFF
>TRBJ1-1|TRBV6-5|few|NA
TGTGCCAGCAGTCTCCACAGCAACACTGAAGCTTTCTTT
CASSLHSNTEAFF
>TRBJ1-1|TRBV27|NA|NA
TGTGCCAGCAGTTCGGGGATGAACACTGAAGCTTTCTTT
CASSSGMNTEAFF
>TRBJ1-5|TRBV10-2|NA|NA
TGCGCCAGCAGCCCCCGTGATCAGCCCCAGCATTTT
CASSPRDQPQHF
>TRBJ1-3|TRBV19|NA|NA
TGTGCCAGTAGTAACACCAACAAAGGGAATGCTGGAAACACCATATATTTT
CASSNTNKGNAGNTIYF
>TRBJ1-1|TRBV6-6|few|NA
TGTGCCAGCAGTTACTCAGGCCAGGGCGCCACTGAAGCTTTCTTT
CASSYSGQGATEAFF
>TRBJ2-3|TRBV5-5|NA|NA
TGTGCCAGCAGCTATCGGGAACCACCCTCCTCTAGCACAGATACGCAGTATTTT
CASSYREPPSSSTDTQYF
>TRBJ1-2|TRBV29-1|NA|TRBD1
TGCAGCGTAAGACCGGGACAGGCGCCCTCGGGCTATGGCTACACCTTC
CSVRPGQAPSGYGYTF
>TRBJ1-1|TRBV12-5|NA|NA
TGTGCTAGTGGTTTCCATCTGGAGGGAGGGACTGAAGCTTTCTTT
CASGFHLEGGTEAFF
>TRBJ1-1|TRBV7-6|once|NA
TGTGCCAGCAGCTTAGCCCCAGGCTTGAACACTGAAGCTTTCTTT
CASSLAPGLNTEAFF